One and the same sample provided the 3 T cell receptor beta chains below, sequenced in a study of T cell repertoires in cytomegalovirus infection. Antigens for these TCRs are unknown. TCRdb reanalysed the reads using MiXCR and keeps one entry per CDR3 protein. The sample yields 50,000 or so distinct CDR3 sequences, 20% seen once. Here the sequenced sample was CD8+ T cells from cultured PBMCs, taken from culture after CMV antigen stimulation. The source of these receptors is a human donor in good health (CMV status not recorded). Some clones in this sample may be carry-over from other donors' samples.

This clonotype occurred a few times. The chain joins TRBV5-5 to TRBJ1-2, with D uncertain. V lost 0 bases, J lost 4 bases, and 16 bases lay in between. CDR1 is SGHKS and CDR2 is YYEKEE in the germline V gene (reference sequence). This CDR3 has 16 residues. The CDR3 region has the DNA TGTGCCAGCAGCTTGGCGACGCAGGAGCTCCTCTATGGCTACACCTTC. Translated: CASSLATQELLYGYTF.

The chain couples TRBV25-1 to TRBJ1-2; D gene ambiguous. The V end lost 3 bases, the J end lost 7 bases, and 6 bases lay between the germline ends. Germline V gene data show CDR1 as MGHDK and CDR2 as SYGVNS. The CDR3 length is 11 residues. CDR3 region: CASSDWGGYTF. The CDR3 DNA reads as TGTGCCAGCAGTGACTGGGGTGGCTACACCTTC.

The chain uses TRBV6-1 and TRBJ1-3, with D unresolved. In germline, CDR1 is MNHNS, CDR2 SASEGT. The CDR3 is 15 residues long. V lost 6 bases and J 0 bases, leaving 12 bases between the germline ends. The CDR3 bases are TGTGCCAGCAGAAATAGACACTTCTCTGGAAACACCATATATTTT. Amino acids: CASRNRHFSGNTIYF.